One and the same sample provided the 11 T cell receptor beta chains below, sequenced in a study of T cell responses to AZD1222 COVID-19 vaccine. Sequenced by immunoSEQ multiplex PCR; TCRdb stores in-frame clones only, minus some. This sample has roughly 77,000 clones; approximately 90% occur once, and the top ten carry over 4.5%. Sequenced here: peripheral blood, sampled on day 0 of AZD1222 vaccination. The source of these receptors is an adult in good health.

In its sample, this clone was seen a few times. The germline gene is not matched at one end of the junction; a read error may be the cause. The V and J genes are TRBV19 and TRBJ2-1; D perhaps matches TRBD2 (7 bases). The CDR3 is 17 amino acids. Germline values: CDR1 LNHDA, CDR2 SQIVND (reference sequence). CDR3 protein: CASIIYLSTGGGGEQFF. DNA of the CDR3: TGTGCCAGTATTATATATCTATCGACAGGAGGGGGGGGTGAGCAGTTCTTC.

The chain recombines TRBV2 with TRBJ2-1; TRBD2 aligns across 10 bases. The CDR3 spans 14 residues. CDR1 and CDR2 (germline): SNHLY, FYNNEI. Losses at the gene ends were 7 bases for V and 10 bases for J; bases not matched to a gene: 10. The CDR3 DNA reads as TGTGCCAGCACTGGCCTAGCGGGGGTGGGGGAGCAGTTCTTC. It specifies CASTGLAGVGEQFF.

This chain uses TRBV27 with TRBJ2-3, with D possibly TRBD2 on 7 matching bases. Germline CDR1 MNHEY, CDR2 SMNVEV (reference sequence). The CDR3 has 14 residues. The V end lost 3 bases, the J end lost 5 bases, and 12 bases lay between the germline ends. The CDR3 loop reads CASSFRGGLDTQYF. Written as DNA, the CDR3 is TGTGCCAGCAGTTTTAGGGGGGGGTTAGATACGCAGTATTTT.

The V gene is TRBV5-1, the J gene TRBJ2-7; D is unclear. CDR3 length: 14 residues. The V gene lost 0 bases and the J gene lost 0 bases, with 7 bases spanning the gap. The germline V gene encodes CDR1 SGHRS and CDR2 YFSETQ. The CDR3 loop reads CASSLADGSYEQYF. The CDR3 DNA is TGCGCCAGCAGCTTGGCTGACGGCTCCTACGAGCAGTACTTC.

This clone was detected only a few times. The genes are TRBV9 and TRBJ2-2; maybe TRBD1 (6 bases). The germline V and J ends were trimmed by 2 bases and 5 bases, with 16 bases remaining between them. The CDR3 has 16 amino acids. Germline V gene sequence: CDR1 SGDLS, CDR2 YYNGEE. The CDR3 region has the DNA TGTGCCAGCAGCGTGGTCTCGGGGACAAATACCGGGGAGCTGTTTTTT. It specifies CASSVVSGTNTGELFF.

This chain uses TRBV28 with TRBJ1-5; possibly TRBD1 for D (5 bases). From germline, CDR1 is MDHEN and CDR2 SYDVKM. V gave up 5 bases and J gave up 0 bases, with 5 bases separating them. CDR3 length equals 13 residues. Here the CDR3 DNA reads TGTGCCAGCAGTGACAGTAGCAATCAGCCCCAGCATTTT. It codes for CASSDSSNQPQHF.

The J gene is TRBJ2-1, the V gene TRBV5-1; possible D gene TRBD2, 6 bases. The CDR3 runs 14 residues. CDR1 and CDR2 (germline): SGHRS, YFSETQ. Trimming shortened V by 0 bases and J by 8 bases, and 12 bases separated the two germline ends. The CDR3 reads CASSLGLGGDEQFF. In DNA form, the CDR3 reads TGCGCCAGCAGCTTGGGACTGGGCGGGGATGAGCAGTTCTTC.

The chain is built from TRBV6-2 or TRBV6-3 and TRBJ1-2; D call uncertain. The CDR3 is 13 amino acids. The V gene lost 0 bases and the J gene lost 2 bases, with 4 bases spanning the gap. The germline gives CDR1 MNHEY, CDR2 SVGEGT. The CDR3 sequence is CASSYSRNYGYTF. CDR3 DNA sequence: TGTGCCAGCAGTTACTCGCGGAACTATGGCTACACCTTC.

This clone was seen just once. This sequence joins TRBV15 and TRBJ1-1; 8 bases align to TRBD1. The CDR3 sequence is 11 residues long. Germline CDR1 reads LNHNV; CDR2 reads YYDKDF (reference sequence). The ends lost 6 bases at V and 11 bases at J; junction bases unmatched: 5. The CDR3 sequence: CATSKTGEAFF. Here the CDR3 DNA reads TGTGCCACCAGTAAGACAGGGGAGGCTTTCTTT. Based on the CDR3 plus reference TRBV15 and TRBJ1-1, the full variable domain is DAMVIQNPRYQVTQFGKPVTLSCSQTLNHNVMYWYQQKSSQAPKLLFHYYDKDFNNEADTPDNFQSRRPNTSFCFLDIRSPGLGDTAMYLCATSKTGEAFFGQGTRLTVV.

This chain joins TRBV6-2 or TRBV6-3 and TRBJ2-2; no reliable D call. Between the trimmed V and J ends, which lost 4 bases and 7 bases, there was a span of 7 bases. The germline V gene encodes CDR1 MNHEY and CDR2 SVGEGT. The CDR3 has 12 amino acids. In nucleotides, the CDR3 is TGTGCCAGCAGTTTCTACGGCGGGGAGCTGTTTTTT. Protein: CASSFYGGELFF.

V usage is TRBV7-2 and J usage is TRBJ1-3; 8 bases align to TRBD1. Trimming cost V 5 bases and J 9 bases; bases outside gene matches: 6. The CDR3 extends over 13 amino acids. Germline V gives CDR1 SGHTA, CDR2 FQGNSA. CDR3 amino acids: CASSPGQASTIYF. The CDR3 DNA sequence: TGTGCCAGCAGCCCGGGACAGGCCTCCACCATATATTTT. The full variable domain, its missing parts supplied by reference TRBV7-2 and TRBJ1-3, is GAGVSQSPSNKVTEKGKDVELRCDPISGHTALYWYRQSLGQGLEFLIYFQGNSAPDKSGLPSDRFSAERTGGSVSTLTIQRTQQEDSAVYLCASSPGQASTIYFGEGSWLTVV.